A single sample gave rise to the 24 T cell receptor beta chains below, sequenced in a study of a mutant IDH1 vaccine in newly diagnosed glioma. Profiled with immunoSEQ multiplex PCR; TCRdb holds only in-frame clones, not every one. Among over 45,000 clones listed, roughly four fifths were seen once. No antigen has been assigned to these receptors. Time point meaning: week 5, during vaccination. A 20-mer mutant IDH1 peptide at 300 ug was injected subcutaneously with topical imiquimod. The sample consisted of PBMCs, taken from a glioma patient whose treatment included an IDH1 peptide vaccine. The source of these receptors is a man aged 30 to 45 with glioma.

The chain carries TRBV28 and TRBJ2-7, with D tentatively TRBD1 (7 bases). The CDR3 length is 16 residues. The germline V gene encodes CDR1 MDHEN and CDR2 SYDVKM. V dropped 3 bases and J dropped 0 bases, with 15 bases sitting between them. In DNA, the CDR3 is TGTGCCAGCAGTTTGGAGGGGGCCGTGAGCTCCTACGAGCAGTACTTC. As protein: CASSLEGAVSSYEQYF.

This chain connects TRBV7-2 to TRBJ2-3; maybe TRBD2 (5 bases). Germline V CDR1 and CDR2: SGHTA, FQGNSA. Trimming cost V 1 base and J 7 bases, with 15 bases left between them. The CDR3 has 15 amino acids. The CDR3 protein is CASSLVFGPGNTQYF. As DNA, the CDR3 is TGTGCCAGCAGCTTAGTATTCGGCCCCGGGAATACGCAGTATTTT.

The rearrangement uses TRBV11-3 and TRBJ1-6, with D possibly matching TRBD1 (5 bases). V dropped 3 bases and J dropped 10 bases, with 13 bases sitting between them. This CDR3 contains 14 residues. Looked up from germline, CDR1 is SGHNT and CDR2 is YENEEA. The CDR3 nucleotides are TGTGCCAGCAGCTTGGGACGGGATGAATCACCCCTCCACTTT. Its protein product is CASSLGRDESPLHF.

This clone appeared a single time. CDR3 region: CASSATGPIHATEAFF. CDR3 nucleotide sequence: TGTGCCAGCAGTGCAACCGGGCCGATACATGCCACTGAAGCTTTCTTT. This chain joins TRBV2 and TRBJ1-1; D call uncertain. V lost 4 bases to trimming and J lost 4 bases, with 19 bases between them. This CDR3 spans 16 amino acids. In germline, CDR1 is SNHLY, CDR2 FYNNEI.

The chain joins TRBV6-1 to TRBJ1-2; TRBD1 matches 7 bases. CDR3 length equals 14 residues. Looked up from germline, CDR1 is MNHNS and CDR2 is SASEGT. V lost 5 bases and J lost 3; bases outside the gene matches: 6. CDR3 bases: TGTGCCAGCAGTAACGGACAGGCGTACTATGGCTACACCTTC. Translation: CASSNGQAYYGYTF.

The chain couples TRBV5-1 to TRBJ1-4; 8 bases map to TRBD1. This CDR3 has 15 amino acids. The V gene end was trimmed by 3 bases and the J gene end by 4 bases; junction bases not matched to a gene: 5. Per germline, CDR1 SGHRS and CDR2 YFSETQ. CDR3 in amino acids: CASSYRQGLNEKLFF. Written as DNA, the CDR3 is TGCGCCAGCAGCTATCGACAGGGGCTTAATGAAAAACTGTTTTTT.

V and J are TRBV5-6 and TRBJ2-1, with 12 nucleotides matching TRBD2. The CDR3 sequence is 16 residues long. Germline V gives CDR1 SGHDT, CDR2 YYEEEE. V dropped 0 bases and J dropped 9; count of bases not matched to a gene: 7. DNA of the CDR3: TGTGCCAGCAGCTTGGAACTAGCGGGGGGCATGAGTGAGCAGTTCTTC. Protein: CASSLELAGGMSEQFF.

The chain carries TRBV4-2 and TRBJ2-5; D unresolved. Germline CDR1 is LGHNA and CDR2 is YNFKEQ. The CDR3 is made up of 15 amino acids. Trimming shortened V by 0 bases and J by 4 bases, and 12 bases separated the two germline ends. DNA for the CDR3: TGTGCCAGCAGCCAAGATGAGCTCGCGAGAGAGACCCAGTACTTC. Translation: CASSQDELARETQYF.

This chain uses TRBV6-6 with TRBJ1-2; 11 nucleotides line up with TRBD1. The J segment lost 7 bases and the V segment lost 7 bases, leaving 11 bases of the junction unmatched. The CDR3 is 15 residues long. Germline CDR1 reads MNHNY; CDR2 reads SVGAGI (reference sequence). The CDR3: CASTYLGTGGSGYTF. The DNA for the CDR3 is TGTGCCAGCACCTACCTAGGGACAGGGGGTAGTGGCTACACCTTC.

This clone was detected once. The rearrangement joins TRBV5-1 to TRBJ1-4; no clear D gene. This CDR3 spans 14 amino acids. Germline CDR1 reads SGHRS; CDR2 reads YFSETQ. Trimming stripped 2 bases from V and 2 bases from J, with 7 bases between. This chain's CDR3 is CASSFGRTNEKLFF. CDR3 coding DNA: TGCGCCAGCAGCTTCGGGAGGACTAATGAAAAACTGTTTTTT.

The chain links TRBV5-1 to TRBJ2-1; possible D gene TRBD1, 6 bases. The V end was cut by 1 base, the J end by 0 bases, with 11 bases between. The CDR3 is 16 amino acids. Germline V gene data show CDR1 as SGHRS and CDR2 as YFSETQ. CDR3 region: CASSLLGASSYNEQFF. CDR3 DNA: TGCGCCAGCAGCTTGTTGGGGGCCAGCTCCTACAATGAGCAGTTCTTC.

The CDR3 sequence is CASSLVWAQSTDTQYF. As DNA, the CDR3 is TGTGCCAGCAGCTTAGTCTGGGCCCAGAGCACAGATACGCAGTATTTT. The V call is TRBV7-8, the J call TRBJ2-3; the D is unclear. CDR1 is SGHVS, CDR2 FQNEAQ, per germline. Trimming left V 1 base short and J 0 bases short, with 11 bases between. CDR3 length: 16 amino acids.

This clone was seen a handful of times. The gene calls are TRBV19 and TRBJ1-4, with 10 bases identical to TRBD1. The CDR3 runs to 14 residues. J was trimmed by 8 bases and V by 7 bases; bases with no gene match: 7. Germline CDR1 is LNHDA and CDR2 is SQIVND (reference sequence). Here the CDR3 reads CASTDRGQLEKLFF. The CDR3 bases are TGTGCCAGTACCGACAGGGGGCAATTAGAAAAACTGTTTTTT.

The rearrangement links TRBV27 to TRBJ1-6; D is unresolved. The germline V gene encodes CDR1 MNHEY and CDR2 SMNVEV (reference sequence). This CDR3 comprises 15 residues. Trimming removed 7 bases from V and 6 bases from J, with 16 bases in between. For the CDR3, the DNA is TGTGCCAGCAAATCTGGCGGCAGAGTTAATTCACCCCTCCACTTT. The encoded protein is CASKSGGRVNSPLHF.

CDR3 DNA: TGCGCCAGCAGCTTGGGGGGAGTGGCCTCCTACAATGAGCAGTTCTTC. Translating gives CASSLGGVASYNEQFF. This chain links TRBV5-1 with TRBJ2-1; D perhaps matches TRBD2 (5 bases). Trimming left V 0 bases short and J 0 bases short, with 10 bases between. The CDR3 loop spans 16 amino acids. Germline CDR1 SGHRS, CDR2 YFSETQ.

V usage is TRBV5-6 and J usage is TRBJ2-1; 11 nucleotides agree with TRBD1. With 6 bases clipped from V and 6 bases from J, the junction kept 5 bases outside the gene matches. The CDR3 covers 14 residues. Germline loops: CDR1 SGHDT, CDR2 YYEEEE. The chain's CDR3 is CASTPGTGGNEQFF. In DNA, the CDR3 is TGTGCCAGCACCCCCGGGACAGGGGGCAATGAGCAGTTCTTC.

This clone was detected a few times. Written as DNA, the CDR3 is TGTGCCAGCAGTCCCTCAGGGGTCAATCAGCCCCAGCATTTT. Residues: CASSPSGVNQPQHF. J is TRBJ1-5 and V is TRBV6-1, with D possibly TRBD1 on 6 matching bases. The CDR3 has 14 residues. Trimming pared 5 bases from V and 3 bases from J, leaving 11 bases between. CDR1 and CDR2 (germline): MNHNS, SASEGT.

This rearrangement joins TRBV2 to TRBJ2-5; 11 nucleotides line up with TRBD1. The length of the CDR3 is 16 residues. Trimming removed 5 bases from V and 4 bases from J; junction bases left unmatched: 9. Germline assignment: CDR1 SNHLY and CDR2 FYNNEI. The CDR3 DNA is TGTGCCAGCAGTTACAACCGGGACAGGGGGAGAGAGACCCAGTACTTC. Translating it yields CASSYNRDRGRETQYF.

CDR3 amino acids: CASSLLYTDDRNEKLFF. The CDR3 DNA sequence: TGTGCCAGCAGCTTACTTTATACTGACGACAGAAATGAAAAACTGTTTTTT. J is TRBJ1-4 and V is TRBV7-9, with a tentative D call TRBD1 (5 bases). Germline V lookup: CDR1 SEHNR, CDR2 FQNEAQ (reference sequence). Trimming took off 2 bases at V and 5 bases at J, with 18 bases between the two ends. The CDR3 sequence is 17 residues long.

This sequence joins TRBV27 and TRBJ2-5; 11 bases agree with TRBD2. The germline V gene encodes CDR1 MNHEY and CDR2 SMNVEV (reference sequence). The CDR3 extends over 16 amino acids. V was pared by 4 bases and J by 2 bases, with 6 bases of the junction left unmatched. In DNA form, the CDR3 reads TGTGCCAGCAGTTCACTTAGCGGGGGGGTTCAAGAGACCCAGTACTTC. Translated, it gives CASSSLSGGVQETQYF.

As to this clone: A single base separates this from a much larger clone, so it may be a read error. The chain carries TRBV9 and TRBJ2-6; D is unresolved. Trimming stripped 5 bases from V and 0 bases from J, with 6 bases between. This CDR3 is 14 amino acids long. CDR1 is SGDLS, CDR2 YYNGEE, per germline. The CDR3 bases are TGTGCCAGCAGTCACAGCTCTGGGGCCAACGTCCTGACTTTC. Its protein is CASSHSSGANVLTF.

This rearrangement joins TRBV6-5 to TRBJ2-2; D is possibly TRBD1 (6 bases). Germline-derived CDR1 and CDR2 are MNHEY and SVGAGI. Trimming shortened V by 6 bases and J by 6 bases, and 17 bases separated the two germline ends. This CDR3 has 15 amino acids. The CDR3 reads CASRLTTGFAGELFF. The CDR3 region has the DNA TGTGCCAGCAGATTAACTACAGGGTTCGCCGGGGAGCTGTTTTTT.

This clone is a singleton in its sample. V and J are TRBV4-1 and TRBJ1-5; D is unresolved. The CDR3 contains 14 residues. Deletions cut 5 bases from V and 7 bases from J, with 15 bases between. The germline V gene has CDR1 MGHRA and CDR2 YSYEKL. The CDR3 nucleotides read TGCGCCAGCAGCGATCTTTGGGGTAACCAGCCCCAGCATTTT. This codes for CASSDLWGNQPQHF.

The chain's CDR3 is CASSEGTDYGYTF. The CDR3 nucleotides are TGTGCCAGCAGCGAAGGGACTGACTATGGCTACACCTTC. J is TRBJ1-2 and V is TRBV7-6; possibly TRBD1 for D (5 bases). The germline CDR1 and CDR2 sequences are SGHVS and FNYEAQ. V lost 5 bases to trimming and J lost 3 bases, with 10 bases between them. The CDR3 loop spans 13 amino acids.